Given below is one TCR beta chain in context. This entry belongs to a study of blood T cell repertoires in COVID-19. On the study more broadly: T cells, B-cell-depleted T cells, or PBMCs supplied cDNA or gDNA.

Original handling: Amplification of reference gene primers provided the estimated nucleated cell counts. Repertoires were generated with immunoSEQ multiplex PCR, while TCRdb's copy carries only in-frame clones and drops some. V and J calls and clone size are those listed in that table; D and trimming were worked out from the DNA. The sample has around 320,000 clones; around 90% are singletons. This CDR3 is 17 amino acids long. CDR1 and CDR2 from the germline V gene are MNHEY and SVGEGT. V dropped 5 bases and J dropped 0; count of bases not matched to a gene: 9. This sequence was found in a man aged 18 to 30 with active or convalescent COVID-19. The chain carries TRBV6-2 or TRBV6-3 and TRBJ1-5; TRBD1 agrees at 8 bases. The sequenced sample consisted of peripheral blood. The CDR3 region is CASSPDRGQYSNQPQHF. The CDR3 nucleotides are TGTGCCAGCAGTCCAGACAGGGGCCAGTATAGCAATCAGCCCCAGCATTTT.